A single sample is the source of the 20 T cell receptor beta chains below, sequenced in a study of prognosis after radiotherapy for stage I lung cancer. Two-round multiplex PCR on genomic DNA was the method by which TCR beta CDR3 was amplified. Primers specific to each TRBV and TRBJ gene drove first-round PCR. TCRdb reprocessed the multiplex PCR reads with MiXCR, giving one entry per CDR3 protein. The table shows tens of thousands of distinct CDR3 sequences, with roughly 37% occurring only once. This sample comprised PBMCs, obtained before or after stereotactic body radiation therapy (not recorded which). The receptor set was obtained from a donor over 45 with non-small cell lung cancer.

This clonotype has at least ten counts. V usage is TRBV6-2 or TRBV6-3 and J usage is TRBJ2-1, with D maybe TRBD1 (6 bases). This CDR3 has 13 residues. Germline CDR1 MNHEY, CDR2 SVGEGT. Trimming stripped 6 bases from V and 7 bases from J, with 13 bases between. The CDR3, as DNA: TGTGCCAGCAGGCGTACAGGGAATAATGAGCAGTTCTTC. Translation: CASRRTGNNEQFF.

There are many counts of this clonotype. The chain is built from TRBV3-1 and TRBJ2-1; D is unresolved. Germline CDR1 and CDR2: LGHDT and YNNKEL (reference sequence). V dropped 4 bases and J dropped 9 bases, with 13 bases sitting between them. The CDR3 runs to 13 residues. CDR3 bases: TGTGCCAGCAGCCCTCGTTCGGCCGGTGAGCAGTTCTTC. Translation: CASSPRSAGEQFF.

This clonotype was picked up many times. The V gene is TRBV24-1, the J gene TRBJ2-1; no definite D call. Trimming stripped 3 bases from V and 0 bases from J, with 8 bases between. This CDR3 spans 15 amino acids. Germline CDR1 KGHDR, CDR2 SFDVKD. This CDR3 is CATSDPGGSYNEQFF. In nucleotides, the CDR3 is TGTGCCACCAGTGATCCGGGCGGCTCCTACAATGAGCAGTTCTTC.

The CDR3 DNA reads TGTGCCAGCAGCCTCCCGGACAGGTGTAACTATGGCTACACCTTC. This encodes CASSLPDRCNYGYTF. The chain couples TRBV5-6 to TRBJ1-2, with TRBD1 matching over 7 bases. J was trimmed by 1 base and V by 4 bases; bases with no gene match: 7. The CDR3 has 15 residues. Germline values: CDR1 SGHDT, CDR2 YYEEEE.

The gene calls are TRBV28 and TRBJ2-4; D is unresolved. Germline V gene sequence: CDR1 MDHEN, CDR2 SYDVKM. Trimming shortened V by 6 bases and J by 0 bases, and 9 bases separated the two germline ends. The CDR3 extends over 14 amino acids. The CDR3 here is CASRAARAKNIQYF. The CDR3 coding sequence is TGTGCCAGCAGAGCTGCGAGAGCCAAAAACATTCAGTACTTC.

This clonotype is medium-sized (0.01 to 0.1%) within its sample. The V gene is TRBV11-2, the J gene TRBJ2-2; 8 nucleotides match TRBD2. CDR3 length: 16 amino acids. V was pared by 1 base and J by 4 bases, with 5 bases of the junction left unmatched. Germline assignment: CDR1 SGHAT and CDR2 FQNNGV. Here the CDR3 DNA reads TGTGCCAGCAGCTTAGCCCCAGCGGGAGTCACCGGGGAGCTGTTTTTT. As protein: CASSLAPAGVTGELFF. Filled out from reference TRBV11-2 and TRBJ2-2, the complete variable domain reads EAGVAQSPRYKIIEKRQSVAFWCNPISGHATLYWYQQILGQGPKLLIQFQNNGVVDDSQLPKDRFSAERLKGVDSTLKIQPAKLEDSAVYLCASSLAPAGVTGELFFGEGSRLTVL.

This clonotype was picked up many times. The J gene is TRBJ1-1, the V gene TRBV28, with a weak D call TRBD1 (5 bases). This CDR3 is 14 amino acids long. Germline lookup yields CDR1 MDHEN and CDR2 SYDVKM. Trimming removed 1 base from V and 5 bases from J, with 11 bases in between. CDR3 protein: CASSLYSGGTEAFF. For the CDR3, the DNA is TGTGCCAGCAGTTTATACTCGGGGGGGACTGAAGCTTTCTTT.

On this clonotype itself: A clone one base away is much larger, so this may be a read error. The rearrangement uses TRBV4-2 and TRBJ1-1; a weak D match, TRBD1 (5 bases). The CDR3 loop spans 11 amino acids. Germline values: CDR1 LGHNA, CDR2 YNFKEQ. V was clipped by 2 bases and J by 12 bases, with 10 bases between them. The CDR3 loop reads CASSQQGGSFF. CDR3 coding DNA: TGTGCCAGCAGCCAACAGGGTGGATCTTTCTTT.

This clonotype was picked up many times. V gene TRBV9 combines with J gene TRBJ2-6; D is unresolved. CDR1 and CDR2 from the germline V gene are SGDLS and YYNGEE. The CDR3 is 15 residues long. V lost 0 bases and J lost 0, with 4 bases in between. CDR3 DNA sequence: TGTGCCAGCAGCGTAGCAAGCTCTGGGGCCAACGTCCTGACTTTC. Protein: CASSVASSGANVLTF.

With respect to this clonotype: This is likely an artifact of a read error, given a far larger clone one base away. The chain carries TRBV6-4 and TRBJ1-2; no definite D call. Germline values: CDR1 MRHNA, CDR2 SNTAGT. The CDR3 extends over 13 amino acids. In DNA, the CDR3 is TGTGCCAGCAGTTACGGCGGGTCCTATTGCTACACCTTC. Translated, it gives CASSYGGSYCYTF.

This clonotype has ten or more counts. CDR3: CASNQYNEQFF. For the CDR3, the DNA is TGTGCCAGCAATCAGTACAATGAGCAGTTCTTC. The rearrangement links TRBV2 to TRBJ2-1; D gene uncertain. Between the trimmed V and J ends, which lost 7 bases and 4 bases, there was a span of 5 bases. The CDR3 loop spans 11 amino acids. CDR1 is SNHLY, CDR2 FYNNEI, per germline.

The chain joins TRBV5-1 to TRBJ2-7, with D hard to call. Germline lookup yields CDR1 SGHRS and CDR2 YFSETQ. Between the trimmed V and J ends, which lost 0 bases and 4 bases, there was a span of 14 bases. This CDR3 is 15 amino acids long. The CDR3 is CASSLEAAPPYEQYF. CDR3 bases: TGCGCCAGCAGCTTGGAGGCGGCCCCGCCGTACGAGCAGTACTTC.

This clonotype has at least ten counts. The junction shows a germline mismatch at one end, possibly a read error. The V call is TRBV3-1, the J call TRBJ1-1, with D possibly matching TRBD1 (6 bases). Germline V gene lookup returns CDR1 LGHDT and CDR2 YNNKEL (reference sequence). The CDR3 length is 15 residues. The CDR3 region has the DNA TGTGCCAGCAGCCAAGAAAAAAGGGGGAACCCTGAAGCTTTCTTT. Protein: CASSQEKRGNPEAFF.

On this clonotype: The junction differs from germline at one of its ends, possibly a read error. The chain joins TRBV12-3 or TRBV12-4 to TRBJ2-4; D possibly uses TRBD1 or TRBD2 (5 bases each). The CDR3 covers 12 residues. The CDR3 nucleotides are TGTGCCAGCACCAATCAAGGGGAGACCGAGCACTTC. This encodes CASTNQGETEHF.

This clonotype was detected many times. The chain links TRBV30 to TRBJ1-1, with TRBD1 matching 7 bases. Trimming took 3 bases from V and 6 from J; bases not matched to a gene: 4. CDR1 is GTSNPN, CDR2 SVGIG, per germline (reference sequence). The CDR3 has 12 residues. The CDR3 nucleotides read TGTGCCTGGAGCAGGGACAGCCCTGAAGCTTTCTTT. Its translation is CAWSRDSPEAFF. Variable domain in full (rest from reference TRBV30 and TRBJ1-1): SQTIHQWPATLVQPVGSPLSLECTVEGTSNPNLYWYRQAAGRGLQLLFYSVGIGQISSEVPQNLSASRPQDRQFILSSKKLLLSDSGFYLCAWSRDSPEAFFGQGTRLTVV.

This clonotype has only one observation. J is TRBJ2-7 and V is TRBV27, with 8 bases matching TRBD2. Unmatched junction bases numbered 10, after V lost 5 bases and J lost 7 bases. Germline CDR1 and CDR2: MNHEY and SMNVEV (reference sequence). This CDR3 region has 14 residues. In DNA form, the CDR3 reads TGTGCCAGCAGTGTGACTAGCGAGATAAGGGAGCAGTACTTC. Translation gives CASSVTSEIREQYF.

This chain joins TRBV7-8 and TRBJ2-7; 7 positions match TRBD1. Trimming took 5 bases from V and 2 from J; bases not matched to a gene: 3. Germline V gene sequence: CDR1 SGHVS, CDR2 FQNEAQ. This CDR3 has 13 amino acids. The CDR3 region is CASSPGQPYEQYF. DNA for the CDR3: TGTGCCAGCAGCCCGGGACAGCCCTACGAGCAGTACTTC.

The V call is TRBV5-1, the J call TRBJ1-2; D unresolved. Per germline, CDR1 SGHRS and CDR2 YFSETQ. This CDR3 has 14 amino acids. The V and J ends lost 0 bases and 6 bases respectively, with 12 bases between them. CDR3 sequence reads: CASSLDGGRDGYTF. The CDR3 DNA is TGCGCCAGCAGCTTGGATGGAGGCCGAGATGGCTACACCTTC. Supplemented by reference TRBV5-1 and TRBJ1-2, the full variable domain reads KAGVTQTPRYLIKTRGQQVTLSCSPISGHRSVSWYQQTPGQGLQFLFEYFSETQRNKGNFPGRFSGRQFSNSRSEMNVSTLELGDSALYLCASSLDGGRDGYTFGSGTRLTVV.

CDR3 DNA: TGTGCCAGCAGTGACCGGCCCGGACAGGGGACGAACACCGGGGAGCTGTTTTTT. This translates into CASSDRPGQGTNTGELFF. The rearrangement uses TRBV25-1 and TRBJ2-2; 9 bases line up with TRBD1. The CDR3 has 18 residues. Germline loops: CDR1 MGHDK, CDR2 SYGVNS. Trimming removed 3 bases from V and 0 bases from J; junction bases left unmatched: 8.

This clonotype was observed many times. The chain joins TRBV11-3 to TRBJ2-3; TRBD2 agrees at 8 bases. Trimming cost V 0 bases and J 2 bases; bases outside gene matches: 1. Germline V gene lookup returns CDR1 SGHNT and CDR2 YENEEA. This CDR3 region has 15 residues. The DNA for the CDR3 is TGTGCCAGCAGCTTAGAGGGACTAGTCACAGATACGCAGTATTTT. This sequence encodes CASSLEGLVTDTQYF.